This T cell receptor beta chain was captured in a study of cytomegalovirus exposure and HLA in healthy donors. Study-level findings and limits: TCR beta sequences reportedly predicted most subjects' HLA-A and HLA-B alleles accurately. V- and J-gene trimming of TCR beta was linked (in a later analysis) to a missense DCLRE1C variant.

PCR amplification relied on 60 Vbeta primers (plus 13 Jbeta primers). Profiling relied on immunoSEQ multiplex PCR, and the TCRdb table lists in-frame clones only, not all of them. The sample totals about 74,000 clones. From germline, CDR1 is MNHEY and CDR2 SVGAGI. The CDR3 totals 13 residues. V was trimmed by 10 bases and J by 5 bases, leaving 15 bases between them. In the case of this clone: Its antigen is not identified.

Sequencing was carried out using PBMCs. The receptor was derived from a female donor in good health and CMV-seropositive. J is TRBJ1-5 and V is TRBV6-5; D remains ambiguous. CDR3 DNA sequence: TGTGCCACCAAGCGGAATTTGGATCAGCCCCAGCATTTT. Amino acid sequence: CATKRNLDQPQHF.